Below, 32 T cell receptor beta chains from the same sample are listed, as sequenced in a study of cytomegalovirus exposure and HLA in healthy donors. The study ran its PCR with 60 Vbeta and 13 Jbeta primers. Sequencing used immunoSEQ multiplex PCR; TCRdb keeps in-frame clones, though not all of them. Of about 170,000 clones listed, about three quarters are singletons. Sequencing was carried out using PBMCs. The receptor set was obtained from a woman aged 50 to 60 in good health and CMV-seropositive.

The rearrangement joins TRBV7-2 to TRBJ2-3, with 7 bases matching TRBD2. This CDR3 spans 17 amino acids. Germline values: CDR1 SGHTA, CDR2 FQGNSA. The V and J ends lost 1 base and 3 bases, in that order; junction bases with no gene match: 10. The CDR3 reads CASSLEGGGSLTDTQYF. CDR3 in DNA: TGTGCCAGCAGCTTAGAAGGTGGCGGGAGTTTGACAGATACGCAGTATTTT.

The J gene is TRBJ2-3, the V gene TRBV5-4; TRBD2 matches 7 bases. The CDR3 covers 14 residues. With V trimmed by 5 bases and J by 3 bases, 6 bases remained unmatched. Per the germline V gene, CDR1 is SGHNT and CDR2 is YYREEE (reference sequence). The CDR3 coding sequence is TGTGCCAGCAGTGATAAAGCGGGGACAGATACGCAGTATTTT. This gives the protein CASSDKAGTDTQYF. Full variable domain (rest looked up from reference TRBV5-4 and TRBJ2-3): ETGVTQSPTHLIKTRGQQVTLRCSSQSGHNTVSWYQQALGQGPQFIFQYYREEENGRGNFPPRFSGLQFPNYSSELNVNALELDDSALYLCASSDKAGTDTQYFGPGTRLTVL.

This chain joins TRBV6-1 and TRBJ1-4, with 9 bases fitting TRBD1. The length of the CDR3 is 16 residues. V shed 1 base, J shed 10 bases, and the junction held 10 bases outside the gene matches. Per the germline V gene, CDR1 is MNHNS and CDR2 is SASEGT. The CDR3 nucleotides read TGTGCCAGCAGTGAAGTTTGGAGGACAGGGGACGGAAAACTGTTTTTT. Encoded protein: CASSEVWRTGDGKLFF.

The V and J genes are TRBV9 and TRBJ1-5; TRBD1 might be the D (5 bases). V lost 6 bases, J lost 0 bases, and 10 bases lay in between. Germline CDR1 reads SGDLS; CDR2 reads YYNGEE. CDR3 size: 14 residues. CDR3 region: CASTRGDSNQPQHF. The CDR3 DNA is TGTGCCAGCACTAGGGGCGATAGCAATCAGCCCCAGCATTTT.

The chain couples TRBV25-1 to TRBJ2-3; D may be TRBD2 (6 bases). The CDR3 extends over 14 amino acids. Deletions cut 1 base from V and 4 bases from J, with 9 bases between. CDR1 MGHDK and CDR2 SYGVNS come from the germline V gene. CDR3 coding DNA: TGTGCCAGCAGTGAATGGGGAGGCGCAGATACGCAGTATTTT. Its translation is CASSEWGGADTQYF.

This clone was recorded once. The rearrangement links TRBV2 to TRBJ2-1, with D possibly matching TRBD2 (5 bases). This CDR3 spans 12 amino acids. Germline V lookup: CDR1 SNHLY, CDR2 FYNNEI. Trimming took 4 bases from V and 6 from J, leaving 7 bases between them. CDR3 in amino acids: CASSGGSNEQFF. The CDR3 bases are TGTGCCAGCAGTGGAGGGAGCAATGAGCAGTTCTTC.

The gene calls are TRBV11-2 and TRBJ1-5; D perhaps matches TRBD1 (5 bases). CDR1 is SGHAT and CDR2 is FQNNGV in the germline V gene. This CDR3 has 16 amino acids. Trimming cost V 0 bases and J 4 bases, with 13 bases left between them. The CDR3 DNA reads TGTGCCAGCAGCTTAGATGGGACTGTAGGGAATCAGCCCCAGCATTTT. Protein product: CASSLDGTVGNQPQHF. The whole variable domain, filled in from reference TRBV11-2 and TRBJ1-5, reads EAGVAQSPRYKIIEKRQSVAFWCNPISGHATLYWYQQILGQGPKLLIQFQNNGVVDDSQLPKDRFSAERLKGVDSTLKIQPAKLEDSAVYLCASSLDGTVGNQPQHFGDGTRLSIL.

This chain joins TRBV6-1 and TRBJ2-5; tentatively, D is TRBD1 (5 bases). V lost 4 bases to trimming and J lost 6 bases, with 12 bases between them. The CDR3 is 13 residues long. Germline loops: CDR1 MNHNS, CDR2 SASEGT. The CDR3, as DNA: TGTGCCAGCAGTGTGGACACCGGCCAGACCCAGTACTTC. Its translation: CASSVDTGQTQYF.

This clone was picked up a small number of times. The chain is built from TRBV19 and TRBJ2-1, with TRBD1 as a possible D gene (6 bases). Germline CDR1 reads LNHDA; CDR2 reads SQIVND (reference sequence). V lost 6 bases and J 5 bases, leaving 17 bases between the germline ends. CDR3 length: 15 amino acids. The CDR3 DNA reads as TGTGCCAGTAGCCCCCCACGGACAGTCAACAATGAGCAGTTCTTC. Translating it yields CASSPPRTVNNEQFF.

This clone came up a few times. The CDR3: CASSPGQGASYGYTF. The DNA of the CDR3 is TGCGCCAGCAGCCCAGGACAGGGGGCCTCCTATGGCTACACCTTC. The gene calls are TRBV4-1 and TRBJ1-2; 11 bases are shared with TRBD1. The CDR3 loop spans 15 amino acids. Germline assignment: CDR1 MGHRA and CDR2 YSYEKL. J gave up 4 bases and V 4 bases, and 5 bases lay outside the gene matches.

The gene calls are TRBV4-3 and TRBJ2-5; D remains unclear. Germline V gene sequence: CDR1 LGHNA, CDR2 YSLEER. The V end was cut by 0 bases, the J end by 4 bases, with 9 bases between. CDR3 size: 14 residues. CDR3 region: CASSQDLGGETQYF. The CDR3 bases are TGCGCCAGCAGCCAAGATCTCGGTGGAGAGACCCAGTACTTC.

The sample holds one count of this clone. This chain links TRBV5-1 with TRBJ2-2; 11 bases align to TRBD2. The CDR3 is 15 amino acids. With V trimmed by 3 bases and J by 5 bases, 3 bases remained unmatched. From germline, CDR1 is SGHRS and CDR2 YFSETQ. This CDR3 is CASSWGLAETGELFF. In DNA, the CDR3 is TGCGCCAGCAGCTGGGGACTAGCGGAGACCGGGGAGCTGTTTTTT.

In this sample, this clone turned up once. A junction end diverges from the germline sequence, so it may reflect a read error. The rearrangement joins TRBV7-8 to TRBJ2-1; 8 bases are a match to TRBD2. Germline V CDR1 and CDR2: SGHVS, FQNEAQ. The CDR3 has 12 amino acids. The CDR3 sequence: CASSSHGGARIF. The CDR3 DNA sequence: TGTGCCAGCAGCTCCCACGGGGGGGCGCGGATCTTC.

V is TRBV6-1 and J is TRBJ1-4; no clear D. Trimming left V 1 base short and J 1 base short, with 7 bases between. The CDR3 runs to 15 residues. Germline-derived CDR1 and CDR2 are MNHNS and SASEGT. In DNA form, the CDR3 reads TGTGCCAGCAGTGAAGTTGCGGGAACTAATGAAAAACTGTTTTTT. Translating gives CASSEVAGTNEKLFF.

Written as DNA, the CDR3 is TGTGCCAGTAGTGTGGGACTAGCCGTACGGGAGCAGTACTTC. Translated: CASSVGLAVREQYF. V and J are TRBV19 and TRBJ2-7; 9 bases align to TRBD2. J was trimmed by 7 bases and V by 5 bases; bases with no gene match: 9. Germline V gives CDR1 LNHDA, CDR2 SQIVND (reference sequence). This CDR3 is built from 14 residues.

This clone was picked up a small number of times. This rearrangement joins TRBV30 to TRBJ1-2, with D tentatively TRBD1 (6 bases). The CDR3 sequence is 12 residues long. The germline V gene encodes CDR1 GTSNPN and CDR2 SVGIG (reference sequence). Trimming removed 3 bases at V and 4 bases at J, with 9 bases between. CDR3 in amino acids: CAWRGRGYGYTF. Written as DNA, the CDR3 is TGTGCCTGGAGGGGCAGGGGCTATGGCTACACCTTC. Complete variable domain (other parts from reference TRBV30 and TRBJ1-2): SQTIHQWPATLVQPVGSPLSLECTVEGTSNPNLYWYRQAAGRGLQLLFYSVGIGQISSEVPQNLSASRPQDRQFILSSKKLLLSDSGFYLCAWRGRGYGYTFGSGTRLTVV.

This clone was counted once. The CDR3 loop reads CASKTGQAISYEQYF. The DNA of the CDR3 is TGTGCCAGCAAAACCGGACAGGCGATTTCCTACGAGCAGTACTTC. The chain couples TRBV6-1 to TRBJ2-7, with 7 bases fitting TRBD1. Trimming at V came to 7 bases and at J to 1 base, leaving 10 bases not matched to a gene. The length of the CDR3 is 15 residues. Germline CDR1 MNHNS, CDR2 SASEGT.

The table lists this clone with a count of one. V gene TRBV20-1 combines with J gene TRBJ2-4; D call uncertain. The CDR3 length is 11 residues. Germline CDR1 and CDR2: DFQATT and SNEGSKA (reference sequence). V was trimmed by 4 bases and J by 4 bases, leaving 5 bases between them. CDR3 sequence: CSAIHKNIQYF. The CDR3 bases are TGCAGTGCTATTCATAAAAACATTCAGTACTTC.

The CDR3 reads CASQSGTYNEQFF. The CDR3 DNA is TGTGCCAGCCAGAGCGGGACTTACAATGAGCAGTTCTTC. The chain recombines TRBV28 with TRBJ2-1; 7 bases fit TRBD2. The CDR3 length is 13 residues. V lost 8 bases, J lost 4 bases, and 5 bases stayed unmatched. Germline V gene sequence: CDR1 MDHEN, CDR2 SYDVKM.

The rearrangement joins TRBV5-4 to TRBJ1-3; D is ambiguous. The CDR3 runs to 14 residues. Trimming took off 2 bases at V and 0 bases at J, with 6 bases between the two ends. Looked up from germline, CDR1 is SGHNT and CDR2 is YYREEE (reference sequence). CDR3 nucleotide sequence: TGTGCCAGCAGCTTATTGAGCTCTGGAAACACCATATATTTT. Translated: CASSLLSSGNTIYF.

The V call is TRBV4-1, the J call TRBJ1-2; TRBD1 is a possible D gene (6 bases). Germline V CDR1 and CDR2: MGHRA, YSYEKL. The V end lost 3 bases, the J end lost 2 bases, and 25 bases lay between the germline ends. The CDR3 covers 19 residues. For the CDR3, the DNA is TGCGCCAGCAGCCAGCAGTCGGAACGACAGGCCAAGGGGAACTATGGCTACACCTTC. It encodes CASSQQSERQAKGNYGYTF.

The chain joins TRBV18 to TRBJ2-5, with 12 bases identical to TRBD2. CDR1 is KGHSH, CDR2 LQKENI, per germline. The CDR3 consists of 17 residues. J lost 2 bases, V lost 0 bases, and 4 bases had no gene match. In DNA form, the CDR3 reads TGTGCCAGCTCACCACCTCGGACTAGCGGGGTACAAGAGACCCAGTACTTC. Translated, it gives CASSPPRTSGVQETQYF.

V usage is TRBV5-6 and J usage is TRBJ2-4; TRBD1 matches at 8 bases. Germline CDR1 reads SGHDT; CDR2 reads YYEEEE. The CDR3 contains 19 residues. V lost 1 base to trimming and J lost 0 bases; unmatched junction nucleotides: 12. CDR3 nucleotide sequence: TGTGCCAGCAGCTTGAGGACAGGGAATAACGATATAGCCAAAAACATTCAGTACTTC. Translated, it gives CASSLRTGNNDIAKNIQYF.

Concerning this clone: A junction boundary mismatches the germline segment, possibly from a read error. The sample has other DNA sequences that encode this CDR3 too. J is TRBJ2-3 and V is TRBV11-3; weak D call: TRBD2 (5 bases). The CDR3 totals 16 residues. Germline loops: CDR1 SGHNT, CDR2 YENEEA. Here the CDR3 reads CASSLAWSPGTDTQYF. In DNA, the CDR3 is TGTGCCAGTAGCTTAGCGTGGTCTCCGGGCACAGATACGCAGTATTTT.

The count of this clone is one. This chain uses TRBV27 with TRBJ1-1, with TRBD1 as a possible D gene (6 bases). Per the germline V gene, CDR1 is MNHEY and CDR2 is SMNVEV (reference sequence). Trimming left V 8 bases short and J 4 bases short, with 20 bases between. The CDR3 consists of 15 residues. CDR3 sequence: CASDRTSTTRTEAFF. The CDR3 coding sequence is TGTGCCAGCGACAGGACTAGCACGACCCGCACTGAAGCTTTCTTT.

The rearrangement joins TRBV27 to TRBJ1-2, with 7 positions matching TRBD1. CDR1 is MNHEY, CDR2 SMNVEV, per germline (reference sequence). J was trimmed by 4 bases and V by 4 bases; bases with no gene match: 9. This CDR3 is 15 amino acids long. The CDR3 nucleotides read TGTGCCAGCAGTTGGTTGACAGGGAGCGTCTATGGCTACACCTTC. Translating gives CASSWLTGSVYGYTF.

This chain links TRBV30 with TRBJ2-2, with D unclear. Germline assignment: CDR1 GTSNPN and CDR2 SVGIG (reference sequence). With 2 bases removed from V and 4 bases from J, the gap between germline ends came to 2 bases. The CDR3 has 11 residues. CDR3 in DNA: TGTGCCTGGAGTCTCACCGGGGAGCTGTTTTTT. Residues: CAWSLTGELFF. The variable domain in full, completed from reference TRBV30 and TRBJ2-2, reads SQTIHQWPATLVQPVGSPLSLECTVEGTSNPNLYWYRQAAGRGLQLLFYSVGIGQISSEVPQNLSASRPQDRQFILSSKKLLLSDSGFYLCAWSLTGELFFGEGSRLTVL.

The chain employs TRBV30 and TRBJ2-1; the match to TRBD2 covers 8 bases. The CDR3 covers 14 residues. After removal of 4 bases from V and 9 bases from J, the junction contained 11 bases not matched to a gene. Per the germline V gene, CDR1 is GTSNPN and CDR2 is SVGIG (reference sequence). CDR3 sequence reads: CAWNIGLALTEQFF. CDR3 nucleotide sequence: TGTGCCTGGAATATCGGACTAGCACTAACTGAGCAGTTCTTC.

This chain uses TRBV5-6 with TRBJ2-6; the D gene is possibly TRBD1 (6 bases). The CDR3 is 18 residues long. Germline V gives CDR1 SGHDT, CDR2 YYEEEE. Trimming shortened V by 0 bases and J by 1 base, and 14 bases separated the two germline ends. CDR3 region: CASSLGQVLSSGANVLTF. The DNA of the CDR3 is TGTGCCAGCAGCTTGGGACAGGTGCTTAGTTCTGGGGCCAACGTCCTGACTTTC.

The gene calls are TRBV28 and TRBJ2-7; the match to TRBD1 covers 10 bases. The CDR3 is made up of 15 amino acids. Germline V gene sequence: CDR1 MDHEN, CDR2 SYDVKM. Trimming took 5 bases from V and 2 from J; bases not matched to a gene: 6. CDR3 DNA: TGTGCCAGCAGTACAGGACAGGGGGGGGCCTACGAGCAGTACTTC. It encodes CASSTGQGGAYEQYF.

The chain carries TRBV19 and TRBJ1-2, with D perhaps TRBD1 (5 bases). The CDR3 contains 15 residues. Germline values: CDR1 LNHDA, CDR2 SQIVND (reference sequence). V shed 3 bases and J shed 1 base, with 12 bases lying between them. The CDR3 DNA sequence: TGTGCCAGTAGTATCCAGACAGATCTTAACTATGGCTACACCTTC. Protein: CASSIQTDLNYGYTF.

The chain combines TRBV6-5 with TRBJ1-2; D perhaps matches TRBD1 (6 bases). Trimming stripped 7 bases from V and 2 bases from J, with 8 bases between. Germline assignment: CDR1 MNHEY and CDR2 SVGAGI. This CDR3 contains 12 residues. CDR3 in DNA: TGTGCCAGCACAGGGGAAAACTATGGCTACACCTTC. This gives the protein CASTGENYGYTF.